What follows are 13 T cell receptor beta chains derived from one specimen sequenced in a study of molecular identifiers for immune sequencing clone quantification. Each CDR3 protein gets one entry after TCRdb re-called the PCR reads with MiXCR. The data contain a few hundred thousand distinct CDR3 sequences, 24% of them singletons. The source material was naive CD8+ T cells from blood, with Jurkat cell RNA spiked in. As to subset: FACS-sorted CD8+CD4-CCR7+CD45RA+ naive T cells. Receptors originate from a human donor in good health. Some libraries in this study had Jurkat cell RNA spiked in.

This clonotype was counted between two and nine times. At one end, the junction sequence differs from germline, possibly due to a read error. This chain links TRBV27 with TRBJ1-6; 9 nucleotides align to TRBD1. The length of the CDR3 is 16 residues. The V gene's germline CDR1 is MNHEY and CDR2 SMNVEV (reference sequence). The CDR3 bases are TGTGCCGGCAGTCTGCAATCGACAGGGGGTAATTCACCCCTCCACTTT. It specifies CAGSLQSTGGNSPLHF.

This clonotype was recorded only once. The chain recombines TRBV6-1 with TRBJ2-1, with a possible D match to TRBD1 (6 bases). CDR1 and CDR2 from the germline V gene are MNHNS and SASEGT. The CDR3 has 14 amino acids. The germline V and J ends were trimmed by 6 bases and 11 bases, with 20 bases remaining between them. The CDR3 sequence is CASSYRTATDKQFF. The CDR3 DNA follows: TGTGCCAGCAGCTATCGGACAGCCACGGATAAGCAGTTCTTC.

The sample holds a few counts of this clonotype. The chain uses TRBV18 and TRBJ1-1; D may be TRBD1 (5 bases). With 0 bases removed from V and 5 bases from J, the gap between germline ends came to 13 bases. Germline assignment: CDR1 KGHSH and CDR2 LQKENI. CDR3 size: 15 residues. CDR3 sequence (DNA): TGTGCCAGCTCACCACCGTGGGGGGGAGAGACTGAAGCTTTCTTT. Its translation: CASSPPWGGETEAFF.

The chain carries TRBV4-1 and TRBJ1-5; D is unresolved. Trimming left V 4 bases short and J 6 bases short, with 10 bases between. Germline lookup yields CDR1 MGHRA and CDR2 YSYEKL. CDR3 length: 13 amino acids. CDR3 bases: TGCGCCAGCAGCCGAGACGTCGGTCAGCCCCAGCATTTT. Translation: CASSRDVGQPQHF.

The rearrangement links TRBV19 to TRBJ2-1, with 10 bases that match TRBD2. Trimming removed 6 bases from V and 10 bases from J; junction bases left unmatched: 12. Looked up from germline, CDR1 is LNHDA and CDR2 is SQIVND (reference sequence). The CDR3 loop spans 15 amino acids. The CDR3 loop is CASRASAGGHGEQFF. CDR3 in DNA: TGTGCCAGTAGGGCTTCAGCGGGGGGGCACGGAGAGCAGTTCTTC. The entire variable domain, with the rest obtained from reference TRBV19 and TRBJ2-1, is as follows: DGGITQSPKYLFRKEGQNVTLSCEQNLNHDAMYWYRQDPGQGLRLIYYSQIVNDFQKGDIAEGYSVSREKKESFPLTVTSAQKNPTAFYLCASRASAGGHGEQFFGPGTRLTVL.

This clonotype showed up just a few times. The V and J genes are TRBV11-2 and TRBJ2-6, with D hard to call. The V end lost 5 bases, the J end lost 4 bases, and 9 bases lay between the germline ends. The germline V gene has CDR1 SGHAT and CDR2 FQNNGV. There are 14 residues in the CDR3. CDR3 residues: CASSPLIGANVLTF. The CDR3 coding sequence is TGTGCCAGCAGCCCCCTGATAGGGGCCAACGTCCTGACTTTC.

Only a few counts were recorded for this clonotype. The gene calls are TRBV27 and TRBJ2-3; no clear D gene. V lost 3 bases, J lost 2 bases, and 6 bases lay in between. Germline CDR1 and CDR2: MNHEY and SMNVEV (reference sequence). The length of the CDR3 is 13 residues. The CDR3 loop reads CASSLWATDTQYF. CDR3 DNA: TGTGCCAGCAGTTTGTGGGCCACAGATACGCAGTATTTT.

This clonotype was picked up many times. The rearrangement joins TRBV29-1 to TRBJ1-2; unclear D gene. The CDR3 loop spans 13 amino acids. V was trimmed by 2 bases and J by 4 bases, leaving 11 bases between them. CDR1 and CDR2 from the germline V gene are SQVTM and ANQGSEA. CDR3 coding DNA: TGCAGCGTTGAACAGGCTTTTCCCTATGGCTACACCTTC. This translates into CSVEQAFPYGYTF.

The chain links TRBV30 to TRBJ2-2; no clear D. The germline gives CDR1 GTSNPN, CDR2 SVGIG (reference sequence). The CDR3 has 13 residues. Trimming stripped 1 base from V and 1 base from J, with 4 bases between. The CDR3 DNA reads TGTGCCTGGAGTGGGGGGAACACCGGGGAGCTGTTTTTT. Protein sequence: CAWSGGNTGELFF. The full variable domain, completed using reference TRBV30 and TRBJ2-2, is SQTIHQWPATLVQPVGSPLSLECTVEGTSNPNLYWYRQAAGRGLQLLFYSVGIGQISSEVPQNLSASRPQDRQFILSSKKLLLSDSGFYLCAWSGGNTGELFFGEGSRLTVL.

Of note for this clonotype: A much larger clone lies a single base off, so this may be a read error. The V call is TRBV7-6, the J call TRBJ2-3; 11 bases align to TRBD2. This CDR3 spans 16 amino acids. Germline assignment: CDR1 SGHVS and CDR2 FNYEAQ. The CDR3 is CARSSNSGGGSDTQYF. CDR3 nucleotides: TGTGCCCGCAGCTCCAATAGCGGGGGGGGCAGTGATACGCAGTATTTT.

This clonotype was observed many times. The chain recombines TRBV4-1 with TRBJ1-5; D is undetermined. Germline CDR1 reads MGHRA; CDR2 reads YSYEKL. V was cut by 2 bases and J by 3 bases, with 5 bases left in between. This CDR3 spans 13 amino acids. CDR3 region: CASSQSLNQPQHF. CDR3 nucleotides: TGCGCCAGCAGCCAAAGTCTCAATCAGCCCCAGCATTTT.

The V and J genes are TRBV19 and TRBJ2-1; the D gene could be TRBD1 or TRBD2 (5 bases each). CDR1 and CDR2 from the germline V gene are LNHDA and SQIVND (reference sequence). The ends were cut back, 10 bases at V and 5 bases at J, with 15 bases in the middle. There are 13 residues in the CDR3. This CDR3 reads CATLTGADNEQFF. The CDR3 DNA sequence: TGTGCCACTTTAACCGGGGCAGACAATGAGCAGTTCTTC. The full variable domain, rest sourced from reference TRBV19 and TRBJ2-1, is DGGITQSPKYLFRKEGQNVTLSCEQNLNHDAMYWYRQDPGQGLRLIYYSQIVNDFQKGDIAEGYSVSREKKESFPLTVTSAQKNPTAFYLCATLTGADNEQFFGPGTRLTVL.

This clonotype was seen at least ten times. The V call is TRBV6-5, the J call TRBJ2-5; 14 positions match TRBD2. V was clipped by 5 bases and J by 9 bases; unmatched bases: 11. Per germline, CDR1 MNHEY and CDR2 SVGAGI. The CDR3 is made up of 16 amino acids. The CDR3: CASSPGTSGGGLPQYF. Here the CDR3 DNA reads TGTGCCAGCAGTCCCGGGACTAGCGGGGGCGGCTTACCCCAGTACTTC.